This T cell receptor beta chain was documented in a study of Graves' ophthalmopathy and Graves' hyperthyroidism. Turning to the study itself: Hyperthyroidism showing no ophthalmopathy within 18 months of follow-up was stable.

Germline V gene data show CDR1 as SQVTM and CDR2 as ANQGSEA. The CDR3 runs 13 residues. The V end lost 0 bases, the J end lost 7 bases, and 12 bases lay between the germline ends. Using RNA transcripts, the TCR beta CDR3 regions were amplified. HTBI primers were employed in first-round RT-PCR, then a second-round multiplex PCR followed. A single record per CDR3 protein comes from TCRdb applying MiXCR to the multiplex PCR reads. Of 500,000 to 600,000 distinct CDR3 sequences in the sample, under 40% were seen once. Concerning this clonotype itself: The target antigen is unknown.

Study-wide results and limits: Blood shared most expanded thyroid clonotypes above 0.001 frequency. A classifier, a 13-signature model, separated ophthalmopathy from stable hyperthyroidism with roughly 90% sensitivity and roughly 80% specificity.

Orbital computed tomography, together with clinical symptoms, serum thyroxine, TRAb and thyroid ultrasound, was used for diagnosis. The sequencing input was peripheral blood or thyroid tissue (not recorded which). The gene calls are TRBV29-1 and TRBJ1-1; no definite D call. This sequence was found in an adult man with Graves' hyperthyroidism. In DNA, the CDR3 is TGCAGCGTTGAAGATCGGCGTTCGGGTGAAGCTTTCTTT. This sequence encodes CSVEDRRSGEAFF.